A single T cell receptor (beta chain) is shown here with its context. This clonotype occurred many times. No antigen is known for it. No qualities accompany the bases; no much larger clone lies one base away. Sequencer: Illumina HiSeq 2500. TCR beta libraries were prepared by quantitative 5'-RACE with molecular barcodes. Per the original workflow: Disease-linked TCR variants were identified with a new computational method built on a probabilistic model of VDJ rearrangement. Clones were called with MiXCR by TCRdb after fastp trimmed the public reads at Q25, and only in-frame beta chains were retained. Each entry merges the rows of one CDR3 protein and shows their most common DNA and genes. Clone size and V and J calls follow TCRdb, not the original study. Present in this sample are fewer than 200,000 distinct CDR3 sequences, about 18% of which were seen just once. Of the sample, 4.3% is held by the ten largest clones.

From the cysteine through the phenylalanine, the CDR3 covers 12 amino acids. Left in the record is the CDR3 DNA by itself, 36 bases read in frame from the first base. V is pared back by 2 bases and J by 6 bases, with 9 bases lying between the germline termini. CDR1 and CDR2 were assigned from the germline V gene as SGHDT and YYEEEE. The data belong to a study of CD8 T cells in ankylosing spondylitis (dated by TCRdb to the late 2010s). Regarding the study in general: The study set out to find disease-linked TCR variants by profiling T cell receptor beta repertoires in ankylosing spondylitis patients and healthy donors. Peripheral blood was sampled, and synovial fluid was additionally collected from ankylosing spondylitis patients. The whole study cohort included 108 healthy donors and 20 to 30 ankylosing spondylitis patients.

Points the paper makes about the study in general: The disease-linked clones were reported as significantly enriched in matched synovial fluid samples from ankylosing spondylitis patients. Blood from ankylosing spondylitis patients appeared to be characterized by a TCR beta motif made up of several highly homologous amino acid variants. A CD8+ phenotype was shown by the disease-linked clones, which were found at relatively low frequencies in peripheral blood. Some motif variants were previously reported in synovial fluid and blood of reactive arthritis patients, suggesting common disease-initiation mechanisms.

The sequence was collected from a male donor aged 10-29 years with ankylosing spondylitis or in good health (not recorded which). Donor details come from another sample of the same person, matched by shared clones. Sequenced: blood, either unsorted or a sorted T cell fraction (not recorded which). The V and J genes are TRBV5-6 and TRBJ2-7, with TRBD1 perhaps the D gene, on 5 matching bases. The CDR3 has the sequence CASSFGQGEQYF. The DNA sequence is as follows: TGTGCCAGCAGCTTTGGGCAGGGCGAGCAGTACTTC. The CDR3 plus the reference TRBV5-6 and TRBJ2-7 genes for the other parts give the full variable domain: DAGVTQSPTHLIKTRGQQVTLRCSPKSGHDTVSWYQQALGQGPQFIFQYYEEEERQRGNFPDRFSGHQFPNYSSELNVNALLLGDSALYLCASSFGQGEQYFGPGTRLTVT.